This T cell receptor beta chain emerged from a study of shared clonotypes between healthy human individuals. There were only Caucasian adults among the donors, and all lived in Nashville, Tennessee. Looked up from germline, CDR1 is MDHEN and CDR2 is SYDVKM. The trim removed 4 bases at V and 7 bases at J, leaving 6 bases unmatched. This CDR3 has 14 residues. Per the authors' pipeline: Filtering was not the same, since immunoSEQ gave junction-only sequences without quality scores. Some clones are missing from TCRdb's copy, which holds only in-frame ones; the method was immunoSEQ multiplex PCR. V, J and clone size are those of that table, while D and trimming were read from the DNA. Here the sample spans millions of clones, 93% being singletons. In this sample, this clone turned up once. Its cognate antigen is unknown. Other DNA sequences in this sample translate to the same CDR3. Study results and caveats: Naive subsets generally had larger estimated richness than memory subsets.

This chain uses TRBV28 with TRBJ1-5, with 8 bases identical to TRBD1. This clonotype originated in a man between 18 and 35 years old in good health. Some clones in this sample may be carry-over from other donors' samples. The sequenced sample was naive CD4+ T cells from PBMCs. Sample subset: CD45RA+ positively selected. The CDR3 nucleotides are TGTGCCAGCAGTTCACCAGGGGGCGGGCAGCCCCAGCATTTT. This gives the protein CASSSPGGGQPQHF.